A single sample is the source of the 14 T cell receptor beta chains below, sequenced in a study of technical replicates of blood from several donors. This table comes from immunoSEQ multiplex PCR, and its TCRdb copy is limited to in-frame clones, with some not included. The table lists 7,500 to 9,500 clones, about nine tenths of them singletons, with 7.5% to 9.5% in the top ten. Sequenced: PBMCs. The receptors originated from a human donor in good health.

The chain joins TRBV7-9 to TRBJ2-5; TRBD2 matches at 9 bases. There are 14 residues in the CDR3. Per germline, CDR1 SEHNR and CDR2 FQNEAQ (reference sequence). Losses at the gene ends were 5 bases for V and 7 bases for J; bases not matched to a gene: 8. CDR3 coding DNA: TGTGCCAGCAGCCACCCGGCGGGAGGGGGGACCCAGTACTTC. It specifies CASSHPAGGGTQYF.

This clone showed up just once. The genes are TRBV30 and TRBJ2-7; 7 bases agree with TRBD2. Losses at the gene ends were 2 bases for V and 4 bases for J; bases not matched to a gene: 11. The germline V gene encodes CDR1 GTSNPN and CDR2 SVGIG (reference sequence). The CDR3 has 15 amino acids. As DNA, the CDR3 is TGTGCCTGGAGTCAAAAGGGCGGGAGAACGTACGAGCAGTACTTC. This codes for CAWSQKGGRTYEQYF.

This clone has only one observation. This chain joins TRBV27 and TRBJ2-3, with 8 positions matching TRBD1. Germline V gene lookup returns CDR1 MNHEY and CDR2 SMNVEV (reference sequence). This CDR3 contains 16 residues. V was pared by 6 bases and J by 2 bases, with 10 bases of the junction left unmatched. This CDR3 is CASSLTPDRDTDTQYF. The CDR3 DNA reads TGTGCCAGCAGCCTGACGCCGGACAGGGACACAGATACGCAGTATTTT.

The chain combines TRBV5-1 with TRBJ2-7; 11 positions agree with TRBD1. J gave up 6 bases and V 0 bases, and 2 bases lay outside the gene matches. Per the germline V gene, CDR1 is SGHRS and CDR2 is YFSETQ. The CDR3 runs to 14 residues. The DNA of the CDR3 is TGCGCCAGCAGCTTGGGGACAGGGGGCGGCGAGCAGTACTTC. This sequence encodes CASSLGTGGGEQYF.

The chain is built from TRBV7-2 and TRBJ2-5; 12 bases agree with TRBD2. This CDR3 has 17 amino acids. The junction had 9 bases not matched to a gene; V was cut back by 3 bases and J by 4 bases. Germline V CDR1 and CDR2: SGHTA, FQGNSA. The CDR3 reads CASSLGLAGGPSETQYF. CDR3 nucleotide sequence: TGTGCCAGCAGCTTGGGTCTAGCGGGAGGGCCCTCAGAGACCCAGTACTTC.

The chain carries TRBV5-6 and TRBJ1-2; 9 nucleotides line up with TRBD1. The CDR3 sequence is 14 residues long. The germline CDR1 and CDR2 sequences are SGHDT and YYEEEE. V was clipped by 4 bases and J by 3 bases; unmatched bases: 4. The CDR3 reads CASSHRGLYYGYTF. CDR3 nucleotides: TGTGCCAGCAGCCACAGGGGGCTCTACTATGGCTACACCTTC.

This chain links TRBV10-1 with TRBJ2-3; TRBD2 aligns across 9 bases. This CDR3 has 14 amino acids. The V and J ends lost 3 bases and 5 bases, in that order; junction bases with no gene match: 3. The V gene's germline CDR1 is WNHNN and CDR2 SYGVQD (reference sequence). CDR3 loop: CASSDPTSGDTQYF. Written as DNA, the CDR3 is TGCGCCAGCAGTGACCCGACTAGCGGAGATACGCAGTATTTT.

The V and J genes are TRBV6-1 and TRBJ2-7; perhaps TRBD1 as D (6 bases). The CDR3 has 13 amino acids. V lost 6 bases and J 3 bases, leaving 12 bases between the germline ends. The germline CDR1 and CDR2 sequences are MNHNS and SASEGT. The CDR3 DNA follows: TGTGCCAGCAGCCGGACAGACAACTACGAGCAGTACTTC. Translated: CASSRTDNYEQYF.

This rearrangement joins TRBV29-1 to TRBJ1-1, with TRBD1 matching over 8 bases. The CDR3 length is 10 residues. CDR1 is SQVTM, CDR2 ANQGSEA, per germline. The ends lost 7 bases at V and 6 bases at J; junction bases unmatched: 1. The CDR3 DNA sequence: TGCAGCGCAGGGGGCTCTGAAGCTTTCTTT. Translation gives CSAGGSEAFF.

The rearrangement links TRBV27 to TRBJ2-7; TRBD2 agrees at 10 bases. Per germline, CDR1 MNHEY and CDR2 SMNVEV (reference sequence). After removal of 5 bases from V and 2 bases from J, the junction contained 0 bases not matched to a gene. The CDR3 extends over 13 amino acids. CDR3 nucleotides: TGTGCCAGCAGTCTAGCGGGAGCCTACGAGCAGTACTTC. This translates into CASSLAGAYEQYF.

The chain links TRBV11-2 to TRBJ2-7, with 11 bases fitting TRBD2. CDR1 SGHAT and CDR2 FQNNGV come from the germline V gene. The CDR3 runs 18 residues. Germline trimming cut 1 base from V and 1 base from J; bases unmatched to any gene: 9. The CDR3 spells CASSLALAGAVRSYEQYF. As DNA, the CDR3 is TGTGCCAGCAGCTTAGCACTAGCGGGGGCCGTTCGGTCCTACGAGCAGTACTTC.

This chain uses TRBV10-1 with TRBJ1-1; 7 bases agree with TRBD1. The length of the CDR3 is 13 residues. Germline values: CDR1 WNHNN, CDR2 SYGVQD (reference sequence). The V segment lost 7 bases and the J segment 1 base; nucleotides outside the gene matches: 3. The CDR3 loop is CASTRTGNTEAFF. The CDR3 region has the DNA TGCGCCAGCACTAGGACAGGGAACACTGAAGCTTTCTTT.

The chain carries TRBV11-2 and TRBJ1-1; D is unclear. Germline loops: CDR1 SGHAT, CDR2 FQNNGV. The CDR3 runs 14 residues. Trimming pared 2 bases from V and 7 bases from J, leaving 14 bases between. CDR3 coding DNA: TGTGCCAGCAGCTTAACCCGGGATACGGATGAAGCTTTCTTT. Amino acid sequence: CASSLTRDTDEAFF.

The genes are TRBV5-1 and TRBJ2-2; 13 positions agree with TRBD2. Germline trimming cut 2 bases from V and 8 bases from J; bases unmatched to any gene: 3. This CDR3 has 15 amino acids. The germline V gene encodes CDR1 SGHRS and CDR2 YFSETQ. The CDR3 DNA follows: TGCGCCAGCAGCTTAGGACTAGCGGGAGCTGGGGAGCTGTTTTTT. It yields the protein CASSLGLAGAGELFF.